This T cell receptor (beta chain) was captured by sequencing in a study of regulatory T cells in long-lasting Graves disease. Study as a whole: Persistent Graves' disease meant over 5 years of antithyroid drugs with positive TSH receptor antibodies. Study-wide results and limits: TRBV28 was favored in persistent disease, as were TRBJ1-2 and TRBJ2-5. Shared public clonotypes totalled 2,500 to 3,500 in persistent patients, compared with approximately 970 in new patients.

Described time point: persistent/refractory GD, antithyroid drugs over 5 years with positive TRAb. The TCR library used RNA extracted from PBMCs. Graves' disease diagnosis used American Thyroid Association guidelines. This clonotype was seen a handful of times. Antigen: not known. The CDR3 sequence is 14 residues long. Deletions cut 1 base from V and 6 bases from J, with 12 bases between. Germline V gene data show CDR1 as LGHNA and CDR2 as YNFKEQ. The authors built TCR beta libraries using iRepertoire HTBI primers and Arm-PCR of CDR3 regions. TCRdb redid the calling of the multiplex PCR reads with MiXCR, one entry per CDR3 protein. Among roughly 450,000 distinct CDR3 sequences listed, 20% to 25% were seen once.

This receptor was obtained from a female donor with Graves disease. The sequences come from peripheral blood mononuclear cells (PBMCs), collected when the disease was refractory, from a patient treated with antithyroid drugs. The gene calls are TRBV4-2 and TRBJ1-2; D gene unclear. CDR3 DNA sequence: TGTGCCAGCAGCCAAGGCTGGATGGCTGATGGCTACACCTTC. It specifies CASSQGWMADGYTF.